The subject of this entry is one T cell receptor (beta chain). The iRepertoire nested amplicon-rescue multiplex PCR amplified TCR alpha and beta CDR3s from RNA. Tissue mRNA or PBMC total RNA, about 90-450 ng, went into one-step reverse transcription and amplification. Each CDR3 protein gets one entry after TCRdb re-called the multiplex PCR reads with MiXCR. The sample lists some 160,000 distinct CDR3 sequences, around 40% occurring once. These data are taken from a study of glioma-infiltrating T cells. Losses at the gene ends were 1 base for V and 3 bases for J; bases not matched to a gene: 10. In germline, CDR1 is LNHDA, CDR2 SQIVND (reference sequence). The CDR3 contains 18 residues.

This TCR was recovered from a human donor with low-grade glioma or glioblastoma, undergoing nonglioma brain surgery, or in good health (not recorded which). The specimen sequenced was glioma tissue, nonneoplastic brain tissue, or PBMCs (not recorded which). This chain links TRBV19 with TRBJ2-1; 9 positions agree with TRBD2. Here the CDR3 reads CASSIGLFSGGCYNEQFF. The CDR3 nucleotides are TGTGCCAGTAGTATAGGTCTCTTTAGCGGGGGTTGCTACAATGAGCAGTTCTTC.